The sequence of this T cell receptor beta chain was determined in a study of tumor-infiltrating lymphocytes in oesophageal squamous cell carcinoma. Germline lookup yields CDR1 LNHDA and CDR2 SQIVND (reference sequence). The CDR3 is 18 residues long, counting both termini. TCRdb recomputed calls from the PCR reads with MiXCR, one row per CDR3 protein. The table lists over 15,000 distinct CDR3 sequences, around 51% of them singletons. Note on this clonotype: This CDR3 is missing its conserved last phenylalanine or tryptophan, likely due to a read error. The limits of the CDR3 on the DNA are not certain, so only TCRdb's listed CDR3 is given.

What was sequenced was esophageal tumor tissue. The rearrangement uses TRBV19 and TRBJ2-7; the DNA was not used to check the table's D call, TRBD1. The sequence came from a female donor with esophageal squamous cell carcinoma. CDR3 in amino acids: CASSILQGATAYGYTFGS.